This note documents a single T cell receptor beta chain sequence. Antigen unknown. The source of the sample is a study of spatial heterogeneity in lung cancer. Study details: Raw reads showed each unique TCR and UMI combination turning up more than ten times on average.

Broader study findings: It was estimated that coverage of tumor T cells reached roughly 7% for alpha chains and around 12% for beta chains. The study found that expanded intratumoral alpha and beta TCR counts tracked tumor mutation counts.

Time point denoted: sample taken at primary tumor resection. The authors sequenced whole RNA from tumor, nontumor lung or frozen PBMC without sorting. TCRdb re-called the 5' RACE reads with MiXCR, one entry per CDR3 protein. The data contain around 100,000 distinct CDR3 sequences, approximately 4.7% of them seen just once; the ten biggest clones take up 20% to 25%. The germline V gene encodes CDR1 MNHNY and CDR2 SVGAGI (reference sequence). The CDR3 is 16 amino acids. V was clipped by 6 bases and J by 9 bases, with 21 bases between them. The chain joins TRBV6-6 to TRBJ1-6, with D unclear. Sequences were derived from lung tumor tissue, sampled at surgery. The receptor was isolated from a male donor with early-stage non-small cell lung cancer. CDR3 in DNA: TGTGCCAGCAGCGAAAACTCCCCCAGGTTGGGTTCACCCCTCCACTTT. Its translation: CASSENSPRLGSPLHF.